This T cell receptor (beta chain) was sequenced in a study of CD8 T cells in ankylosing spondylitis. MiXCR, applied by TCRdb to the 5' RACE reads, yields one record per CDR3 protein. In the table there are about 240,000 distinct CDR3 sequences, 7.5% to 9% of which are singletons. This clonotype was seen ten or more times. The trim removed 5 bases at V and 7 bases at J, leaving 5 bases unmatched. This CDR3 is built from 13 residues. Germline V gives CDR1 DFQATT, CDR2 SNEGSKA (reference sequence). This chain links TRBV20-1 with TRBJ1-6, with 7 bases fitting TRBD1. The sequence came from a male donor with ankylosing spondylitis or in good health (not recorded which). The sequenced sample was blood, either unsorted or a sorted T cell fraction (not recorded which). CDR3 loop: CSAADRRNSPLHF. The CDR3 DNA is TGCAGTGCTGCGGACAGGAGGAATTCACCCCTCCACTTT.